Each of the 17 T cell receptor beta chains below was sequenced from the same sample in a study of cytomegalovirus exposure and HLA in healthy donors. Both 60 Vbeta primers and 13 Jbeta primers went into the PCR. The table came from immunoSEQ multiplex PCR; TCRdb's copy has only in-frame clones and leaves some out. This sample carries 55,000 to 80,000 clones, approximately 67% of them seen once, and the ten largest clones take under 2.5%. The material sequenced was PBMCs. The receptors here all came from a woman aged 25-40 years in good health and CMV-seronegative.

The chain recombines TRBV25-1 with TRBJ2-5; D is perhaps TRBD1 (5 bases). The J call may be in error: the DNA end matches TRBJ2-7 better. Germline CDR1 is MGHDK and CDR2 is SYGVNS. The CDR3 loop spans 14 amino acids. The CDR3 nucleotides are TGTGCCAGCAGTGATCAGGGATACACCTACGAGCAGTACTTC. This encodes CASSDQGYTYEQYF.

The chain has TRBV7-2 and TRBJ2-3; 12 bases align to TRBD2. This CDR3 is built from 17 residues. Germline CDR1 and CDR2: SGHTA and FQGNSA. V trimming: 3 bases; J trimming: 5 bases; junction bases outside the gene matches: 9. CDR3 in DNA: TGTGCCAGCAGCTTCGAGCCCCTAGCGGGGGGGATAGATACGCAGTATTTT. Encoded protein: CASSFEPLAGGIDTQYF.

Of note for this clone: Other DNA sequences in this specimen translate into the identical CDR3. This chain joins TRBV18 and TRBJ1-1, with a tentative D call TRBD1 (5 bases). The V end lost 2 bases, the J end lost 8 bases, and 9 bases lay between the germline ends. This CDR3 has 12 residues. Germline V CDR1 and CDR2: KGHSH, LQKENI. CDR3 DNA: TGTGCCAGCTCACCAGGGGCTGCGGAAGCTTTCTTT. Translated, it gives CASSPGAAEAFF. Full variable domain (missing parts from reference TRBV18 and TRBJ1-1): NAGVMQNPRHLVRRRGQEARLRCSPMKGHSHVYWYRQLPEEGLKFMVYLQKENIIDESGMPKERFSAEFPKEGPSILRIQQVVRGDSAAYFCASSPGAAEAFFGQGTRLTVV.

The rearrangement joins TRBV29-1 to TRBJ1-2; D is uncertain. V lost 7 bases and J 8 bases, leaving 14 bases between the germline ends. This CDR3 has 11 amino acids. The germline CDR1 and CDR2 sequences are SQVTM and ANQGSEA. The CDR3 spells CSADKRGGYTF. CDR3 coding DNA: TGCAGCGCCGACAAGCGGGGAGGCTACACCTTC.

V usage is TRBV18 and J usage is TRBJ1-1, with TRBD1 as a possible D gene (6 bases). CDR1 and CDR2 (germline): KGHSH, LQKENI. Trimming removed 3 bases at V and 7 bases at J, with 18 bases between. This CDR3 has 15 residues. CDR3 region: CASSPGADRSGEAFF. The CDR3 DNA reads as TGTGCCAGCTCACCTGGGGCGGACAGAAGCGGTGAAGCTTTCTTT.

This sequence joins TRBV7-9 and TRBJ2-7, with D perhaps matching TRBD1 (5 bases). CDR1 is SEHNR, CDR2 FQNEAQ, per germline (reference sequence). The germline V and J ends were trimmed by 4 bases and 0 bases, with 16 bases remaining between them. This CDR3 region has 16 residues. The CDR3 reads CASSSPPGHASYEQYF. In DNA form, the CDR3 reads TGTGCCAGCAGCTCACCCCCAGGACATGCCTCCTACGAGCAGTACTTC.

The chain carries TRBV7-9 and TRBJ2-3; 7 nucleotides match TRBD1. This CDR3 comprises 13 residues. Germline V gene lookup returns CDR1 SEHNR and CDR2 FQNEAQ (reference sequence). Unmatched junction bases numbered 6, after V lost 5 bases and J lost 7 bases. This CDR3 reads CASSPWDRHTQYF. Here the CDR3 DNA reads TGTGCCAGCAGCCCATGGGACAGACATACGCAGTATTTT.

The V gene is TRBV7-8, the J gene TRBJ2-7; no clear D. V was trimmed by 5 bases and J by 3 bases, leaving 17 bases between them. The CDR3 contains 15 residues. Germline assignment: CDR1 SGHVS and CDR2 FQNEAQ. Here the CDR3 DNA reads TGTGCCAGCAGCCCAAGTGGTGGTACTCTCTACGAGCAGTACTTC. It encodes CASSPSGGTLYEQYF.

J is TRBJ2-1 and V is TRBV14; D is possibly TRBD2 (5 bases). The V gene's germline CDR1 is SGHDN and CDR2 FVKESK. V lost 2 bases, J lost 2 bases, and 16 bases lay in between. CDR3 length: 17 residues. The CDR3 is CASSQRAGRAAYNEQFF. The CDR3 nucleotides are TGTGCCAGCAGCCAACGGGCGGGTAGGGCGGCCTACAATGAGCAGTTCTTC.

The rearrangement links TRBV7-2 to TRBJ2-3, with D maybe TRBD2 (6 bases). The CDR3 sequence is 15 residues long. Trimming removed 5 bases at V and 1 base at J, with 13 bases between. Germline-derived CDR1 and CDR2 are SGHTA and FQGNSA. Written as DNA, the CDR3 is TGTGCCAGCAGCCTCTTGCGGGGCCGCACAGATACGCAGTATTTT. Residues: CASSLLRGRTDTQYF.

This sequence joins TRBV19 and TRBJ2-1, with TRBD2 matching 9 bases. This CDR3 has 15 amino acids. Losses at the gene ends were 4 bases for V and 6 bases for J; bases not matched to a gene: 7. CDR1 is LNHDA and CDR2 is SQIVND in the germline V gene (reference sequence). Here the CDR3 reads CASSSGGAFPNEQFF. In DNA, the CDR3 is TGTGCCAGTAGTAGCGGGGGGGCATTCCCCAATGAGCAGTTCTTC.

DNA of the CDR3: TGTGCCAGCAGGAGTCGAGCCTACGAGCAGTACTTC. It encodes CASRSRAYEQYF. The rearrangement joins TRBV6-5 to TRBJ2-7; no clear D. The germline V gene has CDR1 MNHEY and CDR2 SVGAGI. Trimming stripped 6 bases from V and 2 bases from J, with 8 bases between. The CDR3 covers 12 residues.

This clone occurred once. The V and J genes are TRBV27 and TRBJ1-6; possible D gene TRBD1, 6 bases. The germline V and J ends were trimmed by 6 bases and 9 bases, with 21 bases remaining between them. The CDR3 extends over 16 amino acids. Germline CDR1 MNHEY, CDR2 SMNVEV (reference sequence). CDR3 in DNA: TGTGCCAGCAGGCCAACTGGACAGTCAACCCGTTCACCCCTCCACTTT. This codes for CASRPTGQSTRSPLHF.

V gene TRBV7-9 combines with J gene TRBJ1-1; no definite D call. This CDR3 has 12 amino acids. V was pared by 4 bases and J by 6 bases, with 9 bases between. Germline V gene lookup returns CDR1 SEHNR and CDR2 FQNEAQ (reference sequence). The CDR3 nucleotides are TGTGCCAGCAGCTCCGTTAATCCTGAAGCTTTCTTT. Translation gives CASSSVNPEAFF.

V usage is TRBV21-1 and J usage is TRBJ2-3; the D call of TRBD2 is as the table states it, not checked on the DNA. TRBV21-1 represents a pseudogene. This CDR3 is 21 amino acids long. CDR3 protein: CASSKEGAGFGAGGSTDTQYF. CDR3 coding DNA: TGTGCCAGCAGCAAAGAGGGTGCAGGGTTTGGTGCGGGGGGGTCCACAGATACGCAGTATTTT.

V usage is TRBV9 and J usage is TRBJ1-6; 8 bases align to TRBD1. The CDR3 runs to 15 residues. J gave up 9 bases and V 3 bases, and 8 bases lay outside the gene matches. The germline gives CDR1 SGDLS, CDR2 YYNGEE. This CDR3 reads CASSADGQGGSPLHF. CDR3 coding DNA: TGTGCCAGCAGCGCCGATGGACAGGGAGGTTCACCCCTCCACTTT.

This clone was detected a few times. This chain uses TRBV5-4 with TRBJ1-1; D gene ambiguous. The germline CDR1 and CDR2 sequences are SGHNT and YYREEE (reference sequence). Trimming took 3 bases from V and 3 from J, leaving 12 bases between them. The length of the CDR3 is 14 residues. CDR3 DNA: TGTGCCAGCAGCTACGCGGGTAGGGACACTGAAGCTTTCTTT. Translation: CASSYAGRDTEAFF.